The clone carrying this T cell receptor beta chain appeared many times. The antigen is unknown. Sample time point: patch test 1, 2 weeks after DPC sensitization. Noted treatment: therapeutic diphenylcyclopropenone sensitization with weekly scalp DPC. Alopecia patients, 18 to 70 years old and DPC-suitable, served as donors. In germline, CDR1 is SNHLY, CDR2 FYNNEI. CDR3 length: 16 amino acids. J lost 2 bases, V lost 8 bases, and 11 bases had no gene match. This sample was taken from a study of human T cells and chemical hapten exposure. Study-wide results and caveats: A positive correlation with patch test score was found for PT1 expanded TCR counts. Sensitization with DPC brought no change to TCRs above 1 in 1000 in frequency.

TCRdb recomputed calls from the RACE reads with MiXCR, one row per CDR3 protein. The sample includes some 340,000 distinct CDR3 sequences, roughly 6.9% seen only once; the top ten take 7.5% to 9%. The input for sequencing was whole blood, taken in connection with sensitization to the hapten diphenylcyclopropenone (DPC). The TCR was taken from a woman younger than 30 with alopecia areata. Some clones in this sample may be carry-over from other donors' samples. This chain links TRBV2 with TRBJ2-2, with 7 bases aligning to TRBD1. The CDR3 here is CASDYLRDRNTGELFF. In DNA form, the CDR3 reads TGTGCCAGCGACTACCTCCGGGACAGAAACACCGGGGAGCTGTTTTTT.